This T cell receptor beta chain emerged from a study of blood T cell repertoires in COVID-19. Study-wide context: Acute-phase and convalescent COVID-19 samples originated in the United States, Italy and Spain. In each case, the material was cDNA or gDNA derived from T cells, B-cell-depleted T cells, or PBMCs.

CDR3 length: 15 amino acids. V was trimmed by 6 bases and J by 1 base, leaving 15 bases between them. Germline CDR1 reads MGHRA; CDR2 reads YSYEKL. Methods used by the authors: Reference gene primer amplification gave estimated nucleated cell counts. Using immunoSEQ multiplex PCR, the repertoire was profiled, and TCRdb retains in-frame clones only, with some absent. V and J calls and clone size follow that table, whereas D and trimming were derived from the DNA. The sample shows about 47,000 clones, 70% to 85% of them seen only once. This TCR was sampled from a man over 45 with acute or convalescent COVID-19. V and J are TRBV4-1 and TRBJ1-1; a weak D match, TRBD1 (5 bases). Sample: peripheral blood. CDR3 sequence: CASRRAGGWNTEAFF. The CDR3 DNA is TGCGCCAGCAGACGGGCGGGGGGTTGGAACACTGAAGCTTTCTTT.